This T cell receptor beta chain was obtained from a study of cytotoxic CD8 clonotypes in ibrutinib-treated CLL listed by TCRdb under 2021. General notes on the study: The cohort included some 14 treatment-naive and roughly 10 relapsed/refractory patients; about 18 were IGHV unmutated. Every remission and progressive disease sample was obtained while ibrutinib was still being received by the patients. Of the 90 or so participants in the trial, roughly 25 had longitudinal samples available. Response samples were obtained after a median of approximately eleven months of treatment, with a range of about 6 to 36 months. An average of around 250,000 productive templates and approximately 91,000 productive rearrangements was obtained per sample. Cryopreserved peripheral blood mononuclear cells were obtained prior to treatment, at the time of response, and at either disease progression or sustained remission. Partial responses were observed in about 24 patients and complete responses in 2; after a median follow-up of 68 months, remission was maintained in approximately 14 patients and progression was observed in roughly 12. General findings and caveats noted by the study authors: Clonality rose at ibrutinib response, remained stable during sustained remission, and dropped back toward baseline at progression. At baseline, clonality was higher than in age-matched healthy donors and showed a strong correlation with circulating CD8+ T-cell counts. Lymph node repertoires were not examined, and the timing of sampling was not matched between patients in sustained remission and those whose disease progressed. Public clonotypes were found to be uncommon and were observed to contract or remain stable during treatment; the increase in clonality was shown to reflect expansion of private clonotypes at ibrutinib response.

This specimen's time point label, per the study, means: around 25 months on ibrutinib. For TCR beta library preparation, around 2 micrograms of genomic DNA were isolated from cryopreserved PBMCs. High-throughput TCR beta sequencing was performed on longitudinal blood samples from CLL patients receiving ibrutinib monotherapy. The patients took part in an open-label, single-center phase 2 trial of ibrutinib monotherapy. A MiSeq instrument was used for deep resolution sequencing, which targeted depths ranging from 1 in 1 million up to 1 in 200,000 T cells, with coverage averaging 10x for each clonotype. The immunoSEQ hsTCRB Kit was used to generate the TCR beta libraries. In the original analysis: ImmunoSEQ Data Assistant and ImmunoSEQ Analyzer were used for data analysis, and V, D and J genes were assigned according to IMGT definitions. Clonality, which ranges from 0 to 1, was calculated as one minus the normalized Shannon entropy of productive rearrangement frequencies. Public clonotype analysis was restricted to overrepresented clonotypes comprising at least 0.05% of each patient's repertoire. Around 12 age-matched healthy donor repertoires from immuneACCESS were used as controls for clonality. TCRdb re-hosts the immuneACCESS table, in-frame sequences only. Its copies lack some clones; in the studies checked, an unresolved V gene accounts for under half of them, and the cause for the rest is not known. V, J and clone size are those of that table, while D and trimming were read from the DNA. The sample profile shows about 50,000 clones; approximately 87% of them were found once. The ten most abundant clones make up roughly 20% of the sample.

Remarks on this clone: Its antigen is still unknown. Base quality data are lacking; no much larger clone is found one base away.

The sequences come from PBMCs, collected after 24 months of ibrutinib treatment. The TCR comes from a human donor with chronic lymphocytic leukemia.

The bases read TGTGCCAGCAGCGTAGCCGATGGAGGGAGGAACACTGAAGCTTTCTTT. This yields the protein CASSVADGGRNTEAFF. The chain is encoded by TRBV9 joined to TRBJ1-1; confidence is insufficient to name the D gene. V and J lose 0 bases and 1 base, and a span of 13 bases separates them. The CDR3 measures 16 amino acids from cysteine to phenylalanine. The CDR3 DNA has 48 bases and is translated from base 1. The germline V gene provides CDR1 SGDLS and CDR2 YYNGEE.